The 22 T cell receptor beta chains in this list originate from one sample, sequenced in a study of blood T cell repertoires in COVID-19. The assay was immunoSEQ multiplex PCR, and TCRdb's table has in-frame clones only and misses some. The sample records fewer than 130,000 clones, around 68% being singletons. The sequencing sample was made of peripheral blood. These receptors all come from a woman in her sixties or seventies with acute or convalescent COVID-19.

The V and J genes are TRBV11-1 and TRBJ1-2, with 8 positions matching TRBD1. The CDR3 consists of 15 residues. Per the germline V gene, CDR1 is SGHAT and CDR2 is FQDESV (reference sequence). V gave up 2 bases and J gave up 5 bases; unmatched junction bases: 7. CDR3 nucleotide sequence: TGTGCCAGCAGCTTACGAACCGGGACAGGATATGGCTACACCTTC. Residues: CASSLRTGTGYGYTF.

This clone occurred a few times. The rearrangement joins TRBV14 to TRBJ1-6; D is uncertain. Germline CDR1 SGHDN, CDR2 FVKESK. This CDR3 contains 14 residues. V was cut by 4 bases and J by 8 bases, with 12 bases left in between. CDR3 DNA sequence: TGTGCCAGCAGCCGCGGTTCCGGCTATTCACCCCTCCACTTT. This gives the protein CASSRGSGYSPLHF.

This clone was detected a few times. The chain employs TRBV28 and TRBJ2-3; maybe TRBD1 (6 bases). Trimming pared 5 bases from V and 2 bases from J, leaving 8 bases between. Looked up from germline, CDR1 is MDHEN and CDR2 is SYDVKM. CDR3 size: 13 residues. Here the CDR3 DNA reads TGTGCCAGCAGTAACAGGGACACAGATACGCAGTATTTT. Translation: CASSNRDTDTQYF.

The chain links TRBV30 to TRBJ1-6; D is unresolved. This CDR3 spans 13 amino acids. CDR1 is GTSNPN and CDR2 is SVGIG in the germline V gene (reference sequence). V shed 4 bases and J shed 5 bases, with 9 bases lying between them. CDR3: CAWTAQDNSPLHF. CDR3 DNA: TGTGCCTGGACAGCTCAGGATAATTCACCCCTCCACTTT. Full variable domain (remainder filled in from reference TRBV30 and TRBJ1-6): SQTIHQWPATLVQPVGSPLSLECTVEGTSNPNLYWYRQAAGRGLQLLFYSVGIGQISSEVPQNLSASRPQDRQFILSSKKLLLSDSGFYLCAWTAQDNSPLHFGNGTRLTVT.

This chain connects TRBV11-2 to TRBJ1-6, with 7 bases lining up with TRBD1. Germline values: CDR1 SGHAT, CDR2 FQNNGV. The CDR3 has 15 residues. Trimming cost V 5 bases and J 10 bases; bases outside gene matches: 11. The CDR3 is CASSSRRQGESPLHF. The CDR3 nucleotides read TGTGCCAGCAGCAGTCGACGACAGGGAGAATCACCCCTCCACTTT.

This chain uses TRBV19 with TRBJ2-1, with TRBD2 matching 10 bases. This CDR3 contains 16 residues. The germline V gene encodes CDR1 LNHDA and CDR2 SQIVND (reference sequence). V was pared by 1 base and J by 11 bases, with 11 bases of the junction left unmatched. In DNA, the CDR3 is TGTGCCAGTAGTATAGGAGGTAGCGGGGGGCACCGGAAGCAGTTCTTC. Amino acids: CASSIGGSGGHRKQFF.

The chain carries TRBV3-1 (or the pseudogene TRBV3-2) and TRBJ1-3; no definite D call. V lost 4 bases to trimming and J lost 4 bases, with 11 bases between them. The CDR3 is 14 residues long. CDR1 and CDR2 (germline): LGHDT, YNNKEL (reference sequence). The DNA of the CDR3 is TGTGCCAGCAGCCCAGGTGGGAGCGGAAACACCATATATTTT. Protein product: CASSPGGSGNTIYF.

This clone has more than one count but fewer than ten. This same CDR3 is encoded by further DNA sequences in the sample. The V and J genes are TRBV3-1 (or the pseudogene TRBV3-2) and TRBJ2-2, with 9 bases that match TRBD1. Germline CDR1 is LGHDT and CDR2 is YNNKEL (reference sequence). The CDR3 length is 14 residues. The V gene end was trimmed by 3 bases and the J gene end by 6 bases; junction bases not matched to a gene: 2. CDR3 protein: CASSQGQGAGELFF. The CDR3 DNA follows: TGTGCCAGCAGCCAGGGACAGGGTGCCGGGGAGCTGTTTTTT.

The gene calls are TRBV27 and TRBJ2-7; tentatively, D is TRBD2 (6 bases). Germline lookup yields CDR1 MNHEY and CDR2 SMNVEV (reference sequence). This CDR3 has 14 residues. The germline V and J ends were trimmed by 1 base and 2 bases, with 9 bases remaining between them. Written as DNA, the CDR3 is TGTGCCAGCAGTTTATTGCCGGGGGCCTACGAGCAGTACTTC. Its protein product is CASSLLPGAYEQYF.

The chain combines TRBV6-1 with TRBJ1-5, with no clear D. The CDR3 has 17 residues. Trimming took off 2 bases at V and 0 bases at J, with 14 bases between the two ends. The germline gives CDR1 MNHNS, CDR2 SASEGT. CDR3 sequence (DNA): TGTGCCAGCAGTGAACCCCCGGGGATTTATAGCAATCAGCCCCAGCATTTT. Protein sequence: CASSEPPGIYSNQPQHF.

The rearrangement joins TRBV28 to TRBJ1-2; 7 bases map to TRBD1. This CDR3 spans 15 amino acids. Germline loops: CDR1 MDHEN, CDR2 SYDVKM. V trimming: 10 bases; J trimming: 4 bases; junction bases outside the gene matches: 15. CDR3 coding DNA: TGTGCCACCCTAAACAACCAAGGGACAGTCTATGGCTACACCTTC. It codes for CATLNNQGTVYGYTF.

The chain recombines TRBV4-3 with TRBJ2-3; D gene uncertain. Germline V gene sequence: CDR1 LGHNA, CDR2 YSLEER. The V gene lost 1 base and the J gene lost 0 bases, with 8 bases spanning the gap. There are 15 residues in the CDR3. The CDR3 sequence is CASSQARYSTDTQYF. CDR3 nucleotides: TGCGCCAGCAGCCAAGCCAGATATAGCACAGATACGCAGTATTTT.

The rearrangement uses TRBV19 and TRBJ1-5; tentatively, D is TRBD1 (6 bases). The V and J ends lost 7 bases and 6 bases respectively, with 19 bases between them. CDR3 length: 15 amino acids. CDR1 LNHDA and CDR2 SQIVND come from the germline V gene (reference sequence). The CDR3 DNA reads TGTGCCAGTACCGGTGCCAGACAGGCGGGTCAGCCCCAGCATTTT. It encodes CASTGARQAGQPQHF.

The chain joins TRBV28 to TRBJ2-1; the match to TRBD2 covers 11 bases. The CDR3 length is 15 residues. Germline trimming cut 5 bases from V and 3 bases from J; bases unmatched to any gene: 3. The germline gives CDR1 MDHEN, CDR2 SYDVKM. DNA of the CDR3: TGTGCCAGCAGTACAACTAGCGGGGGCTACAATGAGCAGTTCTTC. Translation gives CASSTTSGGYNEQFF.

This clone was picked up a small number of times. The junction does not match germline at one end; this may be a read error. V and J are TRBV4-3 and TRBJ1-4; TRBD1 agrees at 7 bases. The CDR3 contains 18 residues. CDR1 and CDR2 from the germline V gene are LGHNA and YSLEER. The CDR3 protein is CASSQDLRLGQTSSGTIF. For the CDR3, the DNA is TGCGCCAGCAGCCAAGATTTGAGGCTGGGACAGACCTCGTCAGGAACGATTTTT.

V and J are TRBV5-4 and TRBJ2-7; 9 positions match TRBD1. J was trimmed by 5 bases and V by 3 bases; bases with no gene match: 6. The CDR3 has 14 residues. Germline loops: CDR1 SGHNT, CDR2 YYREEE (reference sequence). The CDR3 DNA reads as TGTGCCAGCAGCTCCCGACAGGGGGGGGACGAGCAGTACTTC. It yields the protein CASSSRQGGDEQYF. The entire variable domain, with the rest obtained from reference TRBV5-4 and TRBJ2-7, is as follows: ETGVTQSPTHLIKTRGQQVTLRCSSQSGHNTVSWYQQALGQGPQFIFQYYREEENGRGNFPPRFSGLQFPNYSSELNVNALELDDSALYLCASSSRQGGDEQYFGPGTRLTVT.

The gene calls are TRBV10-3 and TRBJ1-5, with TRBD1 identical over 10 bases. V shed 5 bases and J 7 bases; nucleotides not matched to a gene: 8. The CDR3 covers 15 residues. Looked up from germline, CDR1 is ENHRY and CDR2 is SYGVKD. The CDR3 protein is CAISPTGGQGQPQHF. CDR3 DNA: TGTGCCATCAGTCCGACAGGGGGCCAAGGGCAGCCCCAGCATTTT.

The V call is TRBV5-4, the J call TRBJ1-2; D remains ambiguous. V was shortened by 5 bases and J by 6 bases, with 14 bases between the two germline ends. The CDR3 totals 13 residues. Germline assignment: CDR1 SGHNT and CDR2 YYREEE (reference sequence). In DNA, the CDR3 is TGTGCCAGCAGACCCTTTGGGGAGAATGGCTACACCTTC. Encoded protein: CASRPFGENGYTF.

In this sample, this clone turned up a few times. The chain has TRBV3-1 (or the pseudogene TRBV3-2) and TRBJ1-5; TRBD1 might be the D (6 bases). This CDR3 is 15 amino acids long. Trimming left V 0 bases short and J 7 bases short, with 13 bases between. Germline V gene data show CDR1 as LGHDT and CDR2 as YNNKEL (reference sequence). The CDR3 reads CASSQDKGGEQPQHF. DNA of the CDR3: TGTGCCAGCAGCCAAGATAAAGGGGGGGAACAGCCCCAGCATTTT.

This clone was seen more than once but under ten times. The gene calls are TRBV6-5 and TRBJ2-2; D is unresolved. V was pared by 6 bases and J by 1 base, with 12 bases between. This CDR3 has 15 residues. The germline V gene has CDR1 MNHEY and CDR2 SVGAGI. CDR3 region: CASRGIFLNTGELFF. The CDR3 bases are TGTGCCAGCAGGGGCATATTCTTGAACACCGGGGAGCTGTTTTTT.

This clone was picked up a small number of times. The rearrangement uses TRBV5-6 and TRBJ2-2; 9 bases are shared with TRBD1. CDR3 length: 15 amino acids. CDR1 and CDR2 from the germline V gene are SGHDT and YYEEEE. V was pared by 4 bases and J by 1 base, with 2 bases of the junction left unmatched. CDR3 bases: TGTGCCAGCAGCCGGGACAGGGTGAACACCGGGGAGCTGTTTTTT. This encodes CASSRDRVNTGELFF. The full variable domain, in which reference TRBV5-6 and TRBJ2-2 provide the parts outside the CDR3, is DAGVTQSPTHLIKTRGQQVTLRCSPKSGHDTVSWYQQALGQGPQFIFQYYEEEERQRGNFPDRFSGHQFPNYSSELNVNALLLGDSALYLCASSRDRVNTGELFFGEGSRLTVL.

The chain recombines TRBV5-1 with TRBJ1-1; TRBD1 is a possible D gene (5 bases). CDR1 is SGHRS, CDR2 YFSETQ, per germline. Trimming stripped 0 bases from V and 4 bases from J, with 10 bases between. The CDR3 is 14 residues long. The CDR3 bases are TGCGCCAGCAGCTTGGATCTGGGGGGCACTGAAGCTTTCTTT. Translation gives CASSLDLGGTEAFF.